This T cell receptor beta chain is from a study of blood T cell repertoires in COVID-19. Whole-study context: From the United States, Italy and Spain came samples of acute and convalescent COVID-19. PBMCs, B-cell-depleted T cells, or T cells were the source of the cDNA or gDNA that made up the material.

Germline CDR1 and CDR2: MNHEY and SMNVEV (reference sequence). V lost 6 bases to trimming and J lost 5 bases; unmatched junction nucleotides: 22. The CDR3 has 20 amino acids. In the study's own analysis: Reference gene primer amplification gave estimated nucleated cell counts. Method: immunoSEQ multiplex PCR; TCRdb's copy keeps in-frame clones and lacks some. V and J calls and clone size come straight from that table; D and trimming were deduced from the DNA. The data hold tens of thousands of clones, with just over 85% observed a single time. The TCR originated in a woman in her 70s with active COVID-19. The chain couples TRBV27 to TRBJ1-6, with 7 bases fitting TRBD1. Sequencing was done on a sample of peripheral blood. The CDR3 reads CASRRDALTGALLDNSPLHF. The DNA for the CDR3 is TGTGCCAGCAGGAGGGACGCATTAACAGGGGCCCTCCTTGATAATTCACCCCTCCACTTT.